These T cell receptor beta chains were read from a single sample in a study of PD-L1 blockade in urothelial cancer. Generated by immunoSEQ multiplex PCR, the TCRdb table keeps only in-frame clones and is missing some. The data show some 120,000 clones, roughly 89% seen once. This material consisted of PBMCs, taken around atezolizumab (anti-PD-L1) treatment. The receptors shown here come from a man in his sixties with urothelial cancer. Each CDR3 is given with its conserved first and last residue. A D gene is named only where the DNA matches it firmly. Clone sizes are given selectively: once, few, many, or a class where the clone is expanded.

CDR3aa: CASSQGPAGGPNEQFF
CDR3nt: TGCGCCAGCAGCCAAGGGCCCGCGGGGGGGCCCAATGAGCAGTTCTTC
abundance: NA
v_gene: TRBV4-3
j_gene: TRBJ2-1
d_gene: TRBD2

CDR3aa: CASSRGTGVGTDTQYF
CDR3nt: TGTGCCAGCAGCCGGGGGACAGGGGTTGGGACAGATACGCAGTATTTT
abundance: NA
v_gene: TRBV4-2
j_gene: TRBJ2-3
d_gene: TRBD1

CDR3aa: CASSVGGGSYGYTF
CDR3nt: TGTGCCAGCAGCGTAGGTGGGGGCAGCTATGGCTACACCTTC
abundance: NA
v_gene: TRBV9
j_gene: TRBJ1-2
d_gene: NA

CDR3aa: CASSVVDSGRGYTF
CDR3nt: TGTGCCAGCAGCGTAGTGGACAGTGGACGGGGCTACACCTTC
abundance: NA
v_gene: TRBV9
j_gene: TRBJ1-2
d_gene: NA

CDR3aa: CASSQSTRTGYNEQFF
CDR3nt: TGCGCCAGCAGTCAATCGACGCGGACTGGCTACAATGAGCAGTTCTTC
abundance: NA
v_gene: TRBV23-1
j_gene: TRBJ2-1
d_gene: NA

CDR3aa: CASSESGGATDTQYF
CDR3nt: TGTGCCAGCAGTGAATCCGGGGGGGCAACAGATACGCAGTATTTT
abundance: NA
v_gene: TRBV6-1
j_gene: TRBJ2-3
d_gene: TRBD2

CDR3aa: CASTLRQGASQPQHF
CDR3nt: TGTGCCAGTACCCTTCGGCAGGGGGCTAGTCAGCCCCAGCATTTT
abundance: NA
v_gene: TRBV19
j_gene: TRBJ1-5
d_gene: TRBD1

CDR3aa: CASRRQVSNQPQHF
CDR3nt: TGTGCCAGCAGAAGACAGGTCAGCAATCAGCCCCAGCATTTT
abundance: NA
v_gene: TRBV19
j_gene: TRBJ1-5
d_gene: NA

CDR3aa: CASRSRGSSTGDF
CDR3nt: TGTGCCAGCAGATCCCGGGGGTCCTCCACAGGGGATTTT
abundance: NA
v_gene: TRBV28
j_gene: TRBJ2-3
d_gene: NA

CDR3aa: CATSNRDREPDTQYF
CDR3nt: TGTGCCACCAGCAACCGGGACAGGGAACCAGATACGCAGTATTTT
abundance: NA
v_gene: TRBV15
j_gene: TRBJ2-3
d_gene: TRBD1

CDR3aa: CASRGGQGGGYTF
CDR3nt: TGTGCCAGCAGGGGGGGACAGGGAGGTGGCTACACCTTC
abundance: NA
v_gene: TRBV6-4
j_gene: TRBJ1-2
d_gene: TRBD1

CDR3aa: CASSLGQGVPEAFF
CDR3nt: TGCGCCAGCAGCTTGGGACAGGGGGTTCCTGAAGCTTTCTTT
abundance: once
v_gene: TRBV5-1
j_gene: TRBJ1-1
d_gene: TRBD1

CDR3aa: CASSGTGTSGPSSETQYF
CDR3nt: TGTGCCAGCAGCGGGACCGGGACTAGCGGACCCTCGTCAGAGACCCAGTACTTC
abundance: NA
v_gene: TRBV9
j_gene: TRBJ2-5
d_gene: TRBD2

CDR3aa: CASSELGGLYGYTF
CDR3nt: TGTGCCAGCAGTGAATTAGGGGGCCTCTATGGCTACACCTTC
abundance: many
v_gene: TRBV25-1
j_gene: TRBJ1-2
d_gene: TRBD1

CDR3aa: CASSFETGTTEAFF
CDR3nt: TGTGCCAGCAGCTTCGAGACAGGGACCACTGAAGCTTTCTTT
abundance: few
v_gene: TRBV7-9
j_gene: TRBJ1-1
d_gene: TRBD1

CDR3aa: CASSPGTASNSPLHF
CDR3nt: TGTGCCAGCAGCCCCGGGACAGCTTCAAATTCACCCCTCCACTTT
abundance: NA
v_gene: TRBV28
j_gene: TRBJ1-6
d_gene: TRBD1

CDR3aa: CASSPQGGGRNNEQFF
CDR3nt: TGCGCCAGCAGCCCCCAAGGCGGGGGTCGAAACAATGAGCAGTTCTTC
abundance: NA
v_gene: TRBV5-1
j_gene: TRBJ2-1
d_gene: TRBD2

CDR3aa: CASSSPGVVPYNEQFF
CDR3nt: TGTGCCAGCAGCTCCCCAGGGGTAGTACCCTACAATGAGCAGTTCTTC
abundance: NA
v_gene: TRBV7-3
j_gene: TRBJ2-1
d_gene: NA

CDR3aa: CASSLQRTRYPLHF
CDR3nt: TGTGCCAGCAGCCTTCAAAGGACAAGGTACCCCCTCCACTTT
abundance: NA
v_gene: TRBV6-5
j_gene: TRBJ1-6
d_gene: NA

CDR3aa: CASSMTVGYEQYF
CDR3nt: TGTGCCAGTAGTATGACCGTCGGGTACGAGCAGTACTTC
abundance: few
v_gene: TRBV19
j_gene: TRBJ2-7
d_gene: NA

CDR3aa: CASSWGGSSNQPQHF
CDR3nt: TGTGCCAGCAGCTGGGGGGGGAGCAGCAATCAGCCCCAGCATTTT
abundance: NA
v_gene: TRBV5-5
j_gene: TRBJ1-5
d_gene: NA

CDR3aa: CASSPRGGNEQYF
CDR3nt: TGCGCCAGCAGCCCCCGGGGGGGCAACGAGCAGTACTTC
abundance: once
v_gene: TRBV5-1
j_gene: TRBJ2-7
d_gene: TRBD2

CDR3aa: CASSLRYYEQYF
CDR3nt: TGTGCCAGCAGTTTACGGTACTACGAGCAGTACTTC
abundance: NA
v_gene: TRBV28
j_gene: TRBJ2-7
d_gene: NA

CDR3aa: CASSPGDRSSYEQYF
CDR3nt: TGTGCCAGCAGCCCCGGGGACAGATCTTCCTACGAGCAGTACTTC
abundance: NA
v_gene: TRBV9
j_gene: TRBJ2-7
d_gene: TRBD1

CDR3aa: CSVCRSRDEQYF
CDR3nt: TGCAGCGTTTGCAGATCCCGGGACGAGCAGTACTTC
abundance: NA
v_gene: TRBV29-1
j_gene: TRBJ2-7
d_gene: NA

CDR3aa: CASSRTEGNTIYF
CDR3nt: TGTGCCAGCAGCCGGACAGAGGGAAACACCATATATTTT
abundance: NA
v_gene: TRBV7-3
j_gene: TRBJ1-3
d_gene: NA

CDR3aa: CASSRPSGGRGDTQYF
CDR3nt: TGTGCCAGCAGCAGGCCTAGCGGGGGCCGGGGAGATACGCAGTATTTT
abundance: NA
v_gene: TRBV5-4
j_gene: TRBJ2-3
d_gene: TRBD2

CDR3aa: CASSLVAGGPGDTQYF
CDR3nt: TGTGCTAGCAGCTTAGTAGCGGGAGGGCCAGGAGATACGCAGTATTTT
abundance: NA
v_gene: TRBV7-7
j_gene: TRBJ2-3
d_gene: TRBD2

CDR3aa: CASSVAVDRDGGTEAFF
CDR3nt: TGTGCCAGCAGCGTGGCGGTGGACAGGGACGGCGGCACTGAAGCTTTCTTT
abundance: NA
v_gene: TRBV9
j_gene: TRBJ1-1
d_gene: TRBD1

CDR3aa: CASSVQTLNRNTGELFF
CDR3nt: TGTGCCAGCAGCGTACAGACCCTAAATCGGAACACCGGGGAGCTGTTTTTT
abundance: NA
v_gene: TRBV21-1
j_gene: TRBJ2-2
d_gene: NA

CDR3aa: CASSPQGGLTDTQYF
CDR3nt: TGTGCCAGCAGCCCCCAGGGGGGCCTCACAGATACGCAGTATTTT
abundance: NA
v_gene: TRBV7-3
j_gene: TRBJ2-3
d_gene: NA

CDR3aa: CASSEGTSGSKFF
CDR3nt: TGTGCCAGCAGTGAAGGGACTAGCGGGAGTAAGTTCTTC
abundance: NA
v_gene: TRBV2
j_gene: TRBJ2-1
d_gene: TRBD2

CDR3aa: CASSQPGQPPHNEQFF
CDR3nt: TGTGCCAGCAGTCAACCGGGACAGCCACCCCACAATGAGCAGTTCTTC
abundance: NA
v_gene: TRBV27
j_gene: TRBJ2-1
d_gene: TRBD1

CDR3aa: CASSPPGSGGNEQFF
CDR3nt: TGTGCCAGCAGCCCTCCGGGGTCCGGGGGCAATGAGCAGTTCTTC
abundance: few
v_gene: TRBV13
j_gene: TRBJ2-1
d_gene: NA

CDR3aa: CASSLGTGVWDTQYF
CDR3nt: TGTGCCAGCAGCTTAGGGACAGGGGTTTGGGATACGCAGTATTTT
abundance: NA
v_gene: TRBV7-2
j_gene: TRBJ2-3
d_gene: TRBD1

CDR3aa: CASSSPGRVETQYF
CDR3nt: TGTGCCAGCAGTTCCCCTGGGAGGGTAGAGACCCAGTACTTC
abundance: NA
v_gene: TRBV27
j_gene: TRBJ2-5
d_gene: TRBD2

CDR3aa: CAISAGGNQETQYF
CDR3nt: TGTGCCATCAGTGCGGGGGGTAACCAAGAGACCCAGTACTTC
abundance: NA
v_gene: TRBV10-3
j_gene: TRBJ2-5
d_gene: TRBD2

CDR3aa: CASSALTGTGANVLTF
CDR3nt: TGTGCCAGCAGTGCCCTAACAGGGACCGGGGCCAACGTCCTGACTTTC
abundance: NA
v_gene: TRBV27
j_gene: TRBJ2-6
d_gene: NA